This is a list of T cell receptor beta chains from one sample in a study of T-cell reconstitution after alpha-beta-depleted transplantation in children. TCRdb reanalysed the PCR reads using MiXCR and keeps one entry per CDR3 protein. The data show about 300,000 distinct CDR3 sequences, 7.5% to 9% seen once. The material sequenced was peripheral blood, taken 360 days after TCRalphabeta/CD19-depleted stem cell transplant. Receptors originate from a female patient aged 2-10 years who had a stem cell transplant for Fanconi anemia, so the T cells may come from the graft donor. CDR3s include the opening cysteine and the closing phenylalanine or tryptophan. The order of the fields is V gene, D gene, J gene, clone size, CDR3 protein, CDR3 DNA. A D gene is named only where the DNA matches it firmly. Size is omitted from some rows. Given values are once, few, many or a class for expanded clones.

TRBV27	TRBD1	TRBJ2-1	many	CASSLGGIYNEQFF	TGTGCCAGCAGTCTAGGGGGCATCTACAATGAGCAGTTCTTC
TRBV10-3	.	TRBJ1-3	many	CATTTNSGNTIYF	TGTGCCACTACGACTAACTCTGGAAACACCATATATTTT
TRBV3-1	.	TRBJ2-1	.	CASTQSTVRNEQFF	TGTGCCAGCACCCAATCTACCGTCCGAAATGAGCAGTTCTTC
TRBV5-1	TRBD1	TRBJ2-7	many	CASSLAEGQAQQYF	TGCGCCAGCAGCTTGGCCGAGGGACAGGCCCAGCAGTACTTC
TRBV29-1	TRBD2	TRBJ2-1	many	CSVDPAGGLEQFF	TGCAGCGTTGACCCAGCGGGGGGACTTGAGCAGTTCTTC
TRBV5-1	.	TRBJ1-4	many	CASSLVPAEKLFF	TGCGCCAGCAGCTTGGTACCAGCTGAAAAACTGTTTTTT
TRBV20-1	.	TRBJ2-3	few	CSARFGAGLLTQYF	TGCAGTGCTAGATTTGGGGCAGGGCTACTTACGCAGTATTTT
TRBV7-3	.	TRBJ2-3	few	CASSSRQEPTDTQYF	TGTGCCAGCAGCTCGCGACAGGAGCCCACAGATACGCAGTATTTT
TRBV20-1	.	TRBJ1-1	many	CSVSLGGTEAFF	TGCAGTGTGTCGTTGGGAGGCACTGAAGCTTTCTTT
TRBV12-3/TRBV12-4	TRBD1	TRBJ1-5	many	CASSPGDRDYNQPQHF	TGTGCCAGCAGCCCCGGGGACAGGGACTACAATCAGCCCCAGCATTTT
TRBV4-2	TRBD1	TRBJ2-6	many	CASSQDSGQSDSGANVLTF	TGTGCCAGCAGCCAAGATTCGGGACAGAGTGACTCTGGGGCCAACGTCCTGACTTTC
TRBV6-2/TRBV6-3	.	TRBJ2-6	many	CASSGSGANVLTF	TGTGCCAGTTCTGGGTCTGGGGCCAACGTCCTGACTTTC
TRBV7-8	TRBD1	TRBJ2-1	many	CASSSGQEPYNEQFF	TGTGCCAGCAGCTCCGGACAGGAACCCTACAATGAGCAGTTCTTC
TRBV9	.	TRBJ1-3	many	CASSVGVTRSGNTIYF	TGTGCCAGCAGCGTAGGAGTGACACGCTCTGGAAACACCATATATTTT
TRBV20-1	TRBD1	TRBJ1-2	many	CSAGQDNYGYTF	TGCAGTGCCGGACAGGATAACTATGGCTACACCTTC
TRBV2	TRBD1	TRBJ1-4	.	CASNRDSGNEKLFF	TGTGCCAGCAACCGGGACAGCGGTAATGAAAAACTGTTTTTT
TRBV4-2	.	TRBJ2-7	many	CASSQDAGRYEQYF	TGTGCCAGCAGCCAAGACGCGGGAAGGTACGAGCAGTACTTC
TRBV9	.	TRBJ1-6	few	CASSVEDERSSYNSPLHF	TGTGCCAGCAGCGTAGAGGATGAGAGGAGCTCCTATAATTCACCCCTCCACTTT
TRBV15	.	TRBJ1-6	few	CATSRVTSETPLHF	TGTGCCACCAGCAGAGTTACCAGCGAAACACCCCTCCACTTT
TRBV7-3	.	TRBJ2-3	.	CASSAGTEPFASTDTQYF	TGTGCCAGCAGCGCCGGGACGGAACCGTTTGCTAGCACAGATACGCAGTATTTT
TRBV20-1	TRBD1	TRBJ2-7	many	CSARFPGGYEQYF	TGCAGTGCTAGATTTCCAGGGGGCTACGAGCAGTACTTC
TRBV4-1	.	TRBJ2-7	many	CASSHDYGRQYF	TGCGCCAGCAGCCACGACTACGGTAGGCAGTACTTC
TRBV7-9	TRBD2	TRBJ2-1	.	CASTVSIAGGYNEQFF	TGTGCCAGCACGGTGTCGATAGCGGGGGGGTACAATGAGCAGTTCTTC
TRBV5-1	.	TRBJ2-1	many	CASSLGPASTHNEQFF	TGCGCCAGCAGCTTGGGCCCCGCCAGTACCCACAATGAGCAGTTCTTC
TRBV12-3/TRBV12-4	.	TRBJ1-1	.	CASSSLPGRVRFDTEAFF	TGTGCCAGCAGTTCCTTACCTGGAAGGGTCAGGTTTGACACTGAAGCTTTCTTT
TRBV7-1	.	TRBJ2-1	.	CARSPGLLCNEQFF	TGTGCCAGGAGCCCAGGGCTTCTCTGCAATGAGCAGTTCTTC
TRBV6-9	.	TRBJ2-2	many	CASSYSGRNTGELFF	TGTGCCAGCAGTTATTCCGGGAGGAACACCGGGGAGCTGTTTTTT
TRBV5-1	TRBD1	TRBJ2-7	few	CASSLWTGKETYEQYF	TGCGCCAGCAGCCTCTGGACAGGGAAAGAAACGTACGAGCAGTACTTC
TRBV7-8	.	TRBJ2-7	.	CASSLFSGGNYEQYF	TGTGCCAGCAGCTTATTTTCGGGGGGCAACTACGAGCAGTACTTC
TRBV12-3/TRBV12-4	.	TRBJ1-1	many	CASSPGRVEAFF	TGTGCCAGCAGCCCGGGACGGGTTGAAGCTTTCTTT
TRBV29-1	.	TRBJ1-1	.	CSVEDRIGFGGSEAFF	TGCAGCGTTGAAGATCGTATTGGGTTCGGGGGCTCGGAAGCTTTCTTT
TRBV28	.	TRBJ1-4	.	CASSSGGRDEKLFF	TGTGCCAGCAGTTCGGGGGGGCGGGATGAAAAACTGTTTTTT
TRBV7-9	.	TRBJ1-5	many	CASSLGPGHRFDNQPQHF	TGTGCCAGCAGCTTAGGTCCGGGCCACCGGTTCGACAATCAGCCCCAGCATTTT
TRBV12-3/TRBV12-4	.	TRBJ1-2	many	CASRLDSAFGGYTF	TGTGCCAGCAGGTTGGACAGCGCTTTTGGTGGCTACACCTTC
TRBV20-1	.	TRBJ1-1	many	CSARDLKQTITEAFF	TGCAGTGCTAGAGATCTGAAGCAGACTATCACTGAAGCTTTCTTT
TRBV18	TRBD1	TRBJ1-5	few	CASSRSQGDNQPQHF	TGTGCCAGCTCACGGTCCCAGGGGGACAATCAGCCCCAGCATTTT
TRBV20-1	.	TRBJ2-2	.	CSAKPFSTELFF	TGCAGTGCTAAGCCCTTCTCGACAGAGCTGTTTTTT
TRBV5-1	.	TRBJ2-2	.	CASSFLGRIGYGELFF	TGCGCCAGCAGCTTTCTGGGCCGTATAGGGTACGGGGAGCTGTTTTTT
TRBV3-1	.	TRBJ2-5	many	CASSQVMETQYF	TGTGCCAGCAGCCAAGTTATGGAGACCCAGTACTTC
TRBV10-3	TRBD2	TRBJ2-1	many	CAISESRSGGINEQFF	TGTGCCATCAGTGAGTCTCGGAGCGGGGGGATCAATGAGCAGTTCTTC
TRBV5-5	.	TRBJ1-6	many	CASSFSARFYNSPLHF	TGTGCCAGCAGCTTTTCGGCCAGGTTCTATAATTCACCCCTCCACTTT
TRBV12-3/TRBV12-4	TRBD1	TRBJ1-2	few	CASTRGGSSNYGYTF	TGTGCCAGCACTCGAGGGGGCAGTTCTAACTATGGCTACACCTTC
TRBV18	.	TRBJ2-7	.	CASSPPDRTTSYEQYF	TGTGCCAGCTCACCCCCGGACAGGACTACTTCCTACGAGCAGTACTTC
TRBV24-1	.	TRBJ1-1	many	CATSDLGREYGAFF	TGTGCCACCAGTGATTTAGGCAGGGAGTACGGGGCTTTCTTT
TRBV29-1	.	TRBJ1-1	few	CSVEETGFRTEAFF	TGCAGCGTTGAAGAGACAGGATTTCGCACTGAAGCTTTCTTT